Presented here are 21 T cell receptor beta chains from one specimen sequenced in a study of metastatic and nonmetastatic thyroid tumors. MiXCR was used by TCRdb to re-call the PCR reads. The table shows about 21,000 clones, with around 19% occurring only once. All patients were untreated before thyroid surgery. The sample consisted of blood. The receptors come from a male donor with papillary thyroid cancer or a benign thyroid nodule (not recorded which). Some clones in this sample may be carry-over from other donors' samples.

The chain joins TRBV6-2 or TRBV6-3 to TRBJ2-7, with 7 bases lining up with TRBD2. Germline assignment: CDR1 MNHEY and CDR2 SVGEGT. V lost 2 bases and J lost 5; bases outside the gene matches: 9. CDR3 length: 15 amino acids. CDR3 residues: CASSYGGGSGDEQYF. Here the CDR3 DNA reads TGTGCCAGCAGTTACGGGGGTGGGAGCGGGGACGAGCAGTACTTC.

On this clone itself: One end of the junction varies from germline; a read error may be responsible. The chain employs TRBV5-1 and TRBJ2-6; D call uncertain. This CDR3 region has 15 residues. The germline V gene has CDR1 SGHRS and CDR2 YFSETQ. The CDR3: CASSPTPSGSNVLTF. Written as DNA, the CDR3 is TGCGCCAGCAGCCCTACCCCATCTGGGTCCAACGTCCTGACTTTC.

The rearrangement links TRBV5-1 to TRBJ1-2; the D gene is possibly TRBD1 (6 bases). The germline V gene has CDR1 SGHRS and CDR2 YFSETQ. With 4 bases removed from V and 8 bases from J, the gap between germline ends came to 15 bases. This CDR3 is built from 13 residues. The CDR3 loop reads CASSPNREGGYTF. The CDR3 coding sequence is TGCGCCAGCAGCCCGAACAGGGAAGGCGGCTACACCTTC. The full variable domain, with the rest looked up from reference TRBV5-1 and TRBJ1-2, is KAGVTQTPRYLIKTRGQQVTLSCSPISGHRSVSWYQQTPGQGLQFLFEYFSETQRNKGNFPGRFSGRQFSNSRSEMNVSTLELGDSALYLCASSPNREGGYTFGSGTRLTVV.

This clone has only a few counts. V usage is TRBV28 and J usage is TRBJ1-2; no definite D call. The CDR3 consists of 17 residues. The V end was cut by 7 bases, the J end by 4 bases, with 25 bases between. The germline V gene encodes CDR1 MDHEN and CDR2 SYDVKM. The CDR3 region is CASNSAYIKGPGYGYTF. The CDR3 DNA sequence: TGTGCCAGCAATTCAGCTTATATCAAAGGGCCCGGCTATGGCTACACCTTC.

This clone was seen a handful of times. This chain connects TRBV6-1 to TRBJ2-6; D not resolved. V dropped 5 bases and J dropped 3 bases, with 11 bases sitting between them. In germline, CDR1 is MNHNS, CDR2 SASEGT. The CDR3 covers 15 residues. The CDR3 here is CASSTSQDGANVLTF. The CDR3 DNA is TGTGCCAGCAGTACCAGCCAGGATGGGGCCAACGTCCTGACTTTC.

This clone has at least ten counts. The V and J genes are TRBV4-2 and TRBJ1-4; TRBD1 aligns across 7 bases. CDR1 LGHNA and CDR2 YNFKEQ come from the germline V gene. The CDR3 spans 16 residues. J gave up 0 bases and V 4 bases, and 5 bases lay outside the gene matches. CDR3 residues: CASSPKGTATNEKLFF. The DNA for the CDR3 is TGTGCCAGCAGCCCAAAAGGGACAGCAACTAATGAAAAACTGTTTTTT.

CDR3 amino acids: CASSFRTSGRLSYNEQFF. The CDR3 DNA is TGTGCCAGCAGCTTTCGGACTAGCGGGAGGTTATCCTACAATGAGCAGTTCTTC. The gene calls are TRBV11-2 and TRBJ2-1; 14 bases fit TRBD2. The germline CDR1 and CDR2 sequences are SGHAT and FQNNGV. The CDR3 contains 18 residues. With 3 bases clipped from V and 1 base from J, the junction kept 5 bases outside the gene matches.

This clone was seen ten or more times. The V call is TRBV7-8, the J call TRBJ2-7; 7 nucleotides match TRBD1. After removal of 8 bases from V and 2 bases from J, the junction contained 9 bases not matched to a gene. This CDR3 comprises 14 residues. CDR1 and CDR2 (germline): SGHVS, FQNEAQ. CDR3 region: CASGRRQGPYEQYF. The CDR3 DNA is TGTGCCAGCGGAAGGCGACAGGGCCCCTACGAGCAGTACTTC. The variable domain in full, with the rest retrieved from reference TRBV7-8 and TRBJ2-7, is GAGVSQSPRYKVAKRGQDVALRCDPISGHVSLFWYQQALGQGPEFLTYFQNEAQLDKSGLPSDRFFAERPEGSVSTLKIQRTQQEDSAVYLCASGRRQGPYEQYFGPGTRLTVT.

The rearrangement uses TRBV4-1 and TRBJ1-5; no definite D call. The CDR3 covers 15 residues. Germline V gene lookup returns CDR1 MGHRA and CDR2 YSYEKL. V shed 0 bases and J shed 1 base, with 7 bases lying between them. Here the CDR3 reads CASSQDFRSNQPQHF. The DNA for the CDR3 is TGCGCCAGCAGCCAAGACTTTAGGAGCAATCAGCCCCAGCATTTT.

V usage is TRBV6-1 and J usage is TRBJ2-7; 8 bases match TRBD1. From germline, CDR1 is MNHNS and CDR2 SASEGT. The V segment lost 5 bases and the J segment 2 bases; nucleotides outside the gene matches: 2. The CDR3 extends over 13 amino acids. This chain's CDR3 is CASSMDRAYEQYF. DNA of the CDR3: TGTGCCAGCAGTATGGACAGGGCCTACGAGCAGTACTTC.

Many counts were recorded for this clone. This chain uses TRBV5-1 with TRBJ2-3, with unresolved D. The ends were cut back, 6 bases at V and 0 bases at J, with 17 bases in the middle. CDR3 size: 16 residues. Germline CDR1 and CDR2: SGHRS and YFSETQ. The CDR3 region has the DNA TGCGCCAGCACCTCAGATACCTTCGACAGCACAGATACGCAGTATTTT. It codes for CASTSDTFDSTDTQYF. The full variable domain, completed using reference TRBV5-1 and TRBJ2-3, is KAGVTQTPRYLIKTRGQQVTLSCSPISGHRSVSWYQQTPGQGLQFLFEYFSETQRNKGNFPGRFSGRQFSNSRSEMNVSTLELGDSALYLCASTSDTFDSTDTQYFGPGTRLTVL.

Many counts were recorded for this clone. The V gene is TRBV2, the J gene TRBJ2-3; D is undetermined. The CDR3 has 15 residues. Germline V CDR1 and CDR2: SNHLY, FYNNEI. Trimming stripped 4 bases from V and 2 bases from J, with 13 bases between. CDR3 DNA: TGTGCCAGCAGTGTCTATCCGGGCGCCACAGATACGCAGTATTTT. Protein: CASSVYPGATDTQYF.

This clone was seen at least ten times. V is TRBV7-9 and J is TRBJ1-6, with D unclear. The V gene lost 5 bases and the J gene lost 6 bases, with 14 bases spanning the gap. Germline V gene data show CDR1 as SEHNR and CDR2 as FQNEAQ (reference sequence). This CDR3 spans 15 amino acids. CDR3 DNA sequence: TGTGCCAGCAGCCCCCAGGTCGAAGGTAATTCACCCCTCCACTTT. Translating it yields CASSPQVEGNSPLHF.

This clone appeared many times. This chain connects TRBV27 to TRBJ2-5, with 10 bases lining up with TRBD2. The J segment lost 9 bases and the V segment lost 5 bases, leaving 6 bases of the junction unmatched. Germline CDR1 and CDR2: MNHEY and SMNVEV (reference sequence). The CDR3 contains 13 residues. This CDR3 is CASSTTSGDAQYF. CDR3 bases: TGTGCCAGCAGTACCACTAGCGGGGACGCCCAGTACTTC.

This sequence joins TRBV6-2 or TRBV6-3 and TRBJ2-7; possible D gene TRBD2, 6 bases. V lost 6 bases and J 4 bases, leaving 13 bases between the germline ends. The CDR3 runs 13 residues. Per germline, CDR1 MNHEY and CDR2 SVGEGT. The CDR3: CASSRTNSYEQYF. DNA of the CDR3: TGTGCCAGCAGCCGGACTAACAGTTACGAGCAGTACTTC.

This clone was seen at least ten times. V is TRBV11-2 and J is TRBJ2-2; D unresolved. The CDR3 is made up of 17 amino acids. The V end lost 0 bases, the J end lost 3 bases, and 14 bases lay between the germline ends. The V gene's germline CDR1 is SGHAT and CDR2 FQNNGV. CDR3 in DNA: TGTGCCAGCAGCTTAGACGCAAACCCCTGGGACACCGGGGAGCTGTTTTTT. It yields the protein CASSLDANPWDTGELFF.

In this sample, this clone turned up many times. V is TRBV6-1 and J is TRBJ2-4; D perhaps matches TRBD1 (6 bases). V was trimmed by 6 bases and J by 6 bases, leaving 12 bases between them. This CDR3 has 13 amino acids. CDR1 MNHNS and CDR2 SASEGT come from the germline V gene. CDR3 residues: CASSRDIGNIQYF. CDR3 in DNA: TGTGCCAGCAGCAGGGACATCGGAAACATTCAGTACTTC.

This clone came up many times. CDR3 DNA sequence: TGCGCCAGCAGCGGAAGCACTGAAGCTTTCTTT. This encodes CASSGSTEAFF. The chain uses TRBV5-1 and TRBJ1-1; D uncertain. The germline V gene encodes CDR1 SGHRS and CDR2 YFSETQ. Trimming removed 4 bases at V and 4 bases at J, with 5 bases between. There are 11 residues in the CDR3.

This clone was observed at least ten times. The chain couples TRBV11-2 to TRBJ2-3; 11 nucleotides agree with TRBD2. The J segment lost 5 bases and the V segment lost 5 bases, leaving 9 bases of the junction unmatched. From germline, CDR1 is SGHAT and CDR2 FQNNGV. The CDR3 spans 16 residues. CDR3 DNA sequence: TGTGCCAGCAGCCCTCGACTAGCGGGACGGGTAGATACGCAGTATTTT. Translated, it gives CASSPRLAGRVDTQYF.

The chain uses TRBV4-1 and TRBJ1-1; 9 positions agree with TRBD1. V was clipped by 5 bases and J by 6 bases; unmatched bases: 7. CDR1 MGHRA and CDR2 YSYEKL come from the germline V gene. This CDR3 has 14 residues. CDR3 in amino acids: CASSKQGALAEAFF. CDR3 DNA sequence: TGCGCCAGCAGCAAACAGGGGGCTCTCGCTGAAGCTTTCTTT.

The chain is built from TRBV6-5 and TRBJ2-3; 12 bases are a match to TRBD2. The CDR3 has 17 amino acids. V lost 4 bases to trimming and J lost 3 bases; unmatched junction nucleotides: 8. Germline CDR1 MNHEY, CDR2 SVGAGI. The CDR3 DNA follows: TGTGCCAGCAGTTCATTCGGACTAGCGGGATTAACAGATACGCAGTATTTT. Its translation: CASSSFGLAGLTDTQYF.